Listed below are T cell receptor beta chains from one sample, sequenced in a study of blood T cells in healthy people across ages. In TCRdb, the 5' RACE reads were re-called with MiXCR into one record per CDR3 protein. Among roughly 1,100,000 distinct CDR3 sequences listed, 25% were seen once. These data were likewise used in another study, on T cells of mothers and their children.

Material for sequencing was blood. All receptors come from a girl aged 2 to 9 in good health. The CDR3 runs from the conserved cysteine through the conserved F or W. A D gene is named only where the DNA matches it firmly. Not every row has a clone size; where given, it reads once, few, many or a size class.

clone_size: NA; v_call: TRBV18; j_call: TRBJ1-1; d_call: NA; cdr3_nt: TGTGCCAGTTTCTATAAGGCGATTGTTGAGGAAGCTTTCTTT; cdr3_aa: CASFYKAIVEEAFF
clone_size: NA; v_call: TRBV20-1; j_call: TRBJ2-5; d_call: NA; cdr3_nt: TGCAGTGCTAGAGATGCGACGACGGGAGAGACCCAGTACTTC; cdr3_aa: CSARDATTGETQYF
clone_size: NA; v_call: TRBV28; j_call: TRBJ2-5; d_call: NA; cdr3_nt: TGTGCCAGCTCGGGCAGGGGAACCGTGGAGACCCAGTACTTC; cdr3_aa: CASSGRGTVETQYF
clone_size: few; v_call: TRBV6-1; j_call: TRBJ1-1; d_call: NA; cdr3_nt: TGTGCCAGCAGTACAACAGGGAGCACTGAAGCTTTCTTT; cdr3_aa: CASSTTGSTEAFF
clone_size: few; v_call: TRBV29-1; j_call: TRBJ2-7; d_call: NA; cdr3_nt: TGCAGCGTTGAAGGGAGAGCGGAGACCTACGAGCAGTACTTC; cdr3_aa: CSVEGRAETYEQYF
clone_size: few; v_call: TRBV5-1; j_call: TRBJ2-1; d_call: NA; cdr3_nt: TGCGCCAGCAGCCCCTCGGACCAACTCCCGGGCGATGAGCAGTTCTTC; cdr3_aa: CASSPSDQLPGDEQFF
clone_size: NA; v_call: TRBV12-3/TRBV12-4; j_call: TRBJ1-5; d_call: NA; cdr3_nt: TGTGCCAGCGGCCCGGGGCCTGAGCCCCAGCATTTT; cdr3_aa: CASGPGPEPQHF
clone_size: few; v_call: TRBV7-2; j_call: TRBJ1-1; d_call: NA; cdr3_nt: TGCGCCAGCAGCCTCAGCTTCTGGGGGAACACTGAAGCTTTCTTT; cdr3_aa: CASSLSFWGNTEAFF
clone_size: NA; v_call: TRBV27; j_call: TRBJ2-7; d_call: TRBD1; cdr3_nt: TGTGCCAGCAGTTACAGGGGGAAGTACTACGAGCAGTACTTC; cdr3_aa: CASSYRGKYYEQYF
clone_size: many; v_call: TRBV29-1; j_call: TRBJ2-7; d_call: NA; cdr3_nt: TGCAGCGTGCAGGTCAGCGACTACGAGCAGTACTTC; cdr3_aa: CSVQVSDYEQYF
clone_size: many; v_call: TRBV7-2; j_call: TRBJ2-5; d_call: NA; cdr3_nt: TGTGCCAGCAGCCAGACGACAGTACAAGAGACCCAGTACTTC; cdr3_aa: CASSQTTVQETQYF
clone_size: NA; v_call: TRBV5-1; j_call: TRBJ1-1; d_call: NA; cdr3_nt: TGCGCCAGCAGCTTGGAAGGCCCTCCGGACACTGAAGCTTTCTTT; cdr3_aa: CASSLEGPPDTEAFF
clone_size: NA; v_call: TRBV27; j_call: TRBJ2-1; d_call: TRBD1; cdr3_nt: TGTGCCAGCAGTCCCTCTGTGGGACAGGGGGCCAACAATGAGCAGTTCTTC; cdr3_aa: CASSPSVGQGANNEQFF
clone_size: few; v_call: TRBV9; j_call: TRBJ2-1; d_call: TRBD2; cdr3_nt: TGTGCCGGCAGCCCCCTAGCGGGGGGTTCTATTGAGCAGTTCTTC; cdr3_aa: CAGSPLAGGSIEQFF
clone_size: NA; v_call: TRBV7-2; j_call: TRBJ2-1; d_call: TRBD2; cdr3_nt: TGTGCCAGCAGCTTAGACCGTCGGGGGGGAGGGCATGAGCAGTTCTTC; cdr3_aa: CASSLDRRGGGHEQFF
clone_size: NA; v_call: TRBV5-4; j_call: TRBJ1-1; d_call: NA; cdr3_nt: TGTGCCAGCAGCTTGGCCCGTCAGAACACTGAAGCTTTCTTT; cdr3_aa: CASSLARQNTEAFF
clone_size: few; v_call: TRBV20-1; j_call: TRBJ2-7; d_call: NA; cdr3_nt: TGCAGTGCTAGTGGTCGGATCTACGAGCAGTACTTC; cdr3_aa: CSASGRIYEQYF
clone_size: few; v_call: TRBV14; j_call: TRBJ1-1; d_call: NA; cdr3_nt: TGTGCCAGCAGCCATGGTTACACTGAAGCTTTCTTT; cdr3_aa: CASSHGYTEAFF
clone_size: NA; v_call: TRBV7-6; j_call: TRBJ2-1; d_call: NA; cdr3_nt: TGTGCCAGCAGCTTAGCGGCTGGGGTGGATGAGCAGTTCTTC; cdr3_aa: CASSLAAGVDEQFF
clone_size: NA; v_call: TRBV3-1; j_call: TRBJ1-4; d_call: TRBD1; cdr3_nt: TGTGCCAGCAGCCAAGAGGGGACAGTAAGAGAAAAACTGTTTTTT; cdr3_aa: CASSQEGTVREKLFF
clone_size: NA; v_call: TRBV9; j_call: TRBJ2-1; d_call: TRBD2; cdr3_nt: TGTGCCAGCAGCTACACTAGCGGGGGATACAATGAGCAGTTCTTC; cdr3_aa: CASSYTSGGYNEQFF
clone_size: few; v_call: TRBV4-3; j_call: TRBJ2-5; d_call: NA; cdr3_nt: TGCGCCAGCAGCCCGGGAATGAGGGAGACCCAGTACTTC; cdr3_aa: CASSPGMRETQYF
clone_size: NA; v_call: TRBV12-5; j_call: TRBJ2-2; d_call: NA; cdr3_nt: TGTGCTAGCTCGGCAGCCTCCGGGGAGCTGTTTTTT; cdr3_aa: CASSAASGELFF
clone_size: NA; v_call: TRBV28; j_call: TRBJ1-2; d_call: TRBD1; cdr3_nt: TGTGCCAGCAGTTTAGGGACAGGGAGTACCTTC; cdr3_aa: CASSLGTGSTF
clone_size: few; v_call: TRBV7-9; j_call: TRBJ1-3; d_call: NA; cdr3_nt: TGTGCCAGCAGCCAATCGGGCTCTGGAAACACCATATATTTT; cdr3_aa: CASSQSGSGNTIYF
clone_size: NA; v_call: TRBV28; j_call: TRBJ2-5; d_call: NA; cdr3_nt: TGTGCCAGCAGTTCACCTGCCAGCAGCAAAGAGACCCAGTACTTC; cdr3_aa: CASSSPASSKETQYF
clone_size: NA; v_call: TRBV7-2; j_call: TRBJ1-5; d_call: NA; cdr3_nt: TGTGCCAGCAGCTCCGGGGAACAGCCCCAGCATTTT; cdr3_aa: CASSSGEQPQHF
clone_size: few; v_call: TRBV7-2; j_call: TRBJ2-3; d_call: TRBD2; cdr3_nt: TGTGCCTGCAGGACTAGCGGGGGGGCCTCAGATACGCAGTATTTT; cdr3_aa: CACRTSGGASDTQYF
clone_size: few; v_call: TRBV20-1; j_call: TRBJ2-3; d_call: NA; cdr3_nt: TGCAGTGCTAGAGATCAGGACTTCGGAGATACGCAGTATTTT; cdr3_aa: CSARDQDFGDTQYF
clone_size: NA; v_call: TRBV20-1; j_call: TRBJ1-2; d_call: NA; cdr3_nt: TGCAGTGCTAGGTTCTCGGCAGACACCTTC; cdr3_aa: CSARFSADTF
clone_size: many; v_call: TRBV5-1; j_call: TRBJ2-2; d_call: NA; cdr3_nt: TGCGCCAGCAGCTTTGGTGGAGCCGGGGAGCTGTTTTTT; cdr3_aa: CASSFGGAGELFF
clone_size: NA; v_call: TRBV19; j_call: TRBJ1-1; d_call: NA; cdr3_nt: TGTGCCACTACCGTGGGAGGAGTGAGCAGTTTGAACACTGAAGCTTTCTTT; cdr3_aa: CATTVGGVSSLNTEAFF
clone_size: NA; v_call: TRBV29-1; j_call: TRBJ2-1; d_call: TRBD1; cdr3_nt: TGCAGCGTGACACCCGGGACAGGTCAGGCACCCAATGAGCAGTTCTTC; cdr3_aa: CSVTPGTGQAPNEQFF
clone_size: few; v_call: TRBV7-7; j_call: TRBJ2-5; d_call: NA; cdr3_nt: TGTGCTAGCAGCTTCCTTACCGGGGAGACCCAGTACTTC; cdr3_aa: CASSFLTGETQYF
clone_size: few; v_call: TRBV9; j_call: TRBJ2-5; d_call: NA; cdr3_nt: TGTGCCAGCAGCGTAAATTTGAGATCTTCGGGGAACCAAGAGACCCAGTACTTC; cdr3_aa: CASSVNLRSSGNQETQYF
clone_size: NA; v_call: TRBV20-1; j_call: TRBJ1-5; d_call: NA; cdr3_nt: TGCAGTGCTAGAGAGGGGAGGGCAGCCCGATATAGCAATCAGCCCCAGCATTTT; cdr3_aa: CSAREGRAARYSNQPQHF
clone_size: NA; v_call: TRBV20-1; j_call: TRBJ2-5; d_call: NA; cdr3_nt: TGCAGTGCTCAGCGAGGGTCCCAAGAGACCCAGTACTTC; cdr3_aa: CSAQRGSQETQYF
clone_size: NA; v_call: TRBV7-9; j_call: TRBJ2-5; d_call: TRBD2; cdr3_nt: TGTGCCAGCAGCCCGGAGAGGACTAGCGATTTCTGGTGGGAGACCCAGTACTTC; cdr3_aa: CASSPERTSDFWWETQYF
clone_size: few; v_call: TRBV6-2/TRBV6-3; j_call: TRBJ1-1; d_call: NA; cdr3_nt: TGTGCCAGCAGTTACTCAACCGACAGGCTCACTGAAGCTTTCTTT; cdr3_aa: CASSYSTDRLTEAFF
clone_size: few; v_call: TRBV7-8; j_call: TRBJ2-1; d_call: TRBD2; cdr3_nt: TGTGCCAGCAGCTTATTAGCGGGGGGCCCCAGCTCCTACAATGAGCAGTTCTTC; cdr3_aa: CASSLLAGGPSSYNEQFF
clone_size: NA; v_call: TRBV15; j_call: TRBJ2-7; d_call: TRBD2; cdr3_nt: TGTGCCACCAGCTCCTTAAAGGGACTAGTCTACGAGCAGTACTTC; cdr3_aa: CATSSLKGLVYEQYF
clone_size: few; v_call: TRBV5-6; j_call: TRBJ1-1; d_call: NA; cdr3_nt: TGTGCCAGCATCGGATTTGTAGAAACTGAAGCTTTCTTT; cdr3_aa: CASIGFVETEAFF
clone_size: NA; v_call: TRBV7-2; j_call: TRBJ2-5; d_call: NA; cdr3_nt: TGTGCCAGCAGCTTAGGACAGTGGAGCGAGACCCAGTACTTC; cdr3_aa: CASSLGQWSETQYF
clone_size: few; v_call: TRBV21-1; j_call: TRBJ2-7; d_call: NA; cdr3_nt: TGTGCCAGCAGCAAAGATCCGGGACTATCCTACGAGCAGTACTTC; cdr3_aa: CASSKDPGLSYEQYF
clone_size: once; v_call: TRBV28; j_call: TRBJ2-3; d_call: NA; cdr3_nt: TGTGCCAGCAGTTTCGGCACGTACCGCACAGATACGCAGTATTTT; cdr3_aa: CASSFGTYRTDTQYF
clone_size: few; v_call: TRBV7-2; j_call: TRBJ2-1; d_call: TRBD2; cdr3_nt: TGTGCCAGCAGCCTGAATAGCGGGGGGGCCCACAATGAGCAGTTCTTC; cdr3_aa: CASSLNSGGAHNEQFF
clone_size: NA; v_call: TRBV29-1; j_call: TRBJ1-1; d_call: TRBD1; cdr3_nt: TGCAGCGTAATGCCCTTTTTAGGGGGCGGGATTGCCACTGAAGCTTTCTTT; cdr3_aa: CSVMPFLGGGIATEAFF
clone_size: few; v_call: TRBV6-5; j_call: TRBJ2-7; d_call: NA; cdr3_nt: TGTGCCAGCAGTACGATCAGCTCCTACGAGCAGTACTTC; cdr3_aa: CASSTISSYEQYF
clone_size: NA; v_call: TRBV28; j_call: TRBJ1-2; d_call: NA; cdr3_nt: TGTGCCAGCAACCCATTAGACCTCGGGTACTATGGCTACACCTTC; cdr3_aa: CASNPLDLGYYGYTF
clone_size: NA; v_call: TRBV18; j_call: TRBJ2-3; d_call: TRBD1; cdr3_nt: TGTGCCAGCTCACCATCCCGGACAGGGACTAGCACAGATACGCAGTATTTT; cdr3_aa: CASSPSRTGTSTDTQYF